Each of the 16 T cell receptor beta chains below was sequenced from the same sample in a study of brain T cells in children with intractable seizures. Specified time point: blood from clinic visit 5 months post-surgery; TSC patient then seizure free. Assay used: immunoSEQ multiplex PCR; TCRdb lists only in-frame clones, some missing. The data hold hundreds of thousands of clones, with 85% to 95% observed a single time. The sequencing used peripheral blood, collected 4 to 6 months after surgery. Receptors were obtained from a boy in the first two years of life with tuberous sclerosis and intractable seizures.

This clone came up once. The J gene is TRBJ1-5, the V gene TRBV6-1, with D possibly TRBD1 on 5 matching bases. Germline lookup yields CDR1 MNHNS and CDR2 SASEGT. The CDR3 sequence is 17 residues long. Trimming took off 0 bases at V and 6 bases at J, with 18 bases between the two ends. CDR3: CASSEAGGSPGSQPQHF. CDR3 nucleotide sequence: TGTGCCAGCAGTGAAGCGGGTGGGTCACCAGGGAGTCAGCCCCAGCATTTT.

The V gene is TRBV11-2, the J gene TRBJ2-2; weak D call: TRBD1 (5 bases). Trimming took 5 bases from V and 0 from J, leaving 13 bases between them. The CDR3 spans 16 residues. Germline V CDR1 and CDR2: SGHAT, FQNNGV. The DNA for the CDR3 is TGTGCCAGCAGCCGTGGGCAGGGATCGAACACCGGGGAGCTGTTTTTT. Protein sequence: CASSRGQGSNTGELFF.

This chain connects TRBV6-5 to TRBJ1-1, with 8 nucleotides matching TRBD1. Germline lookup yields CDR1 MNHEY and CDR2 SVGAGI. The CDR3 extends over 14 amino acids. The junction had 13 bases not matched to a gene; V was cut back by 6 bases and J by 10 bases. CDR3 sequence: CASRTDRGGDRAFF. Here the CDR3 DNA reads TGTGCCAGCAGAACCGACAGGGGCGGCGACCGAGCTTTCTTT.

CDR3 in DNA: TGTGCCAGCAGCCTTTCTCCGGGCTACGAGCAGTACTTC. Encoded protein: CASSLSPGYEQYF. The V gene is TRBV11-2, the J gene TRBJ2-7; unclear D gene. This CDR3 region has 13 residues. Trimming removed 5 bases at V and 3 bases at J, with 11 bases between. CDR1 and CDR2 (germline): SGHAT, FQNNGV.

The V gene is TRBV6-2 or TRBV6-3, the J gene TRBJ1-3; no definite D call. Germline CDR1 and CDR2: MNHEY and SVGEGT. The length of the CDR3 is 14 residues. V was trimmed by 5 bases and J by 0 bases, leaving 8 bases between them. The chain's CDR3 is CASSTRRSGNTIYF. The CDR3 DNA is TGTGCCAGCAGTACGCGTCGCTCTGGAAACACCATATATTTT.

The genes are TRBV10-1 and TRBJ2-5; TRBD1 is a possible D gene (5 bases). V dropped 3 bases and J dropped 5 bases, with 13 bases sitting between them. Germline CDR1 reads WNHNN; CDR2 reads SYGVQD (reference sequence). This CDR3 contains 14 residues. CDR3 sequence reads: CASSDIPGRETQYF. CDR3 nucleotide sequence: TGCGCCAGCAGTGACATTCCAGGGCGGGAGACCCAGTACTTC.

The genes are TRBV28 and TRBJ2-7; D is perhaps TRBD2 (5 bases). The germline V gene encodes CDR1 MDHEN and CDR2 SYDVKM. The CDR3 is 15 residues long. The ends were cut back, 6 bases at V and 0 bases at J, with 15 bases in the middle. The CDR3 protein is CASRPTGSFSYEQYF. CDR3 DNA: TGTGCCAGCAGGCCGACGGGATCTTTCTCCTACGAGCAGTACTTC.

V and J are TRBV15 and TRBJ1-1, with 8 bases aligning to TRBD1. V dropped 8 bases and J dropped 2; count of bases not matched to a gene: 7. CDR1 LNHNV and CDR2 YYDKDF come from the germline V gene (reference sequence). This CDR3 is 14 amino acids long. This chain's CDR3 is CATYDRGGNTEAFF. In nucleotides, the CDR3 is TGTGCCACCTACGACAGGGGCGGAAACACTGAAGCTTTCTTT.

The gene calls are TRBV6-1 and TRBJ1-5, with D possibly matching TRBD1 (5 bases). The germline gives CDR1 MNHNS, CDR2 SASEGT. The CDR3 runs 18 residues. Trimming left V 4 bases short and J 2 bases short, with 21 bases between. This CDR3 is CASSGQRGTRVGNQPQHF. Written as DNA, the CDR3 is TGTGCCAGCAGTGGACAACGGGGCACTAGGGTGGGCAATCAGCCCCAGCATTTT.

The genes are TRBV6-1 and TRBJ1-1; D unresolved. Germline CDR1 reads MNHNS; CDR2 reads SASEGT. V lost 3 bases, J lost 4 bases, and 15 bases lay in between. The CDR3 sequence is 15 residues long. CDR3 in DNA: TGTGCCAGCAGTGATTTTCTAAGGGAAAGCACTGAAGCTTTCTTT. Its protein product is CASSDFLRESTEAFF.

The rearrangement joins TRBV19 to TRBJ1-2, with 8 bases matching TRBD1. The CDR3 contains 13 residues. Germline CDR1 reads LNHDA; CDR2 reads SQIVND (reference sequence). V was clipped by 6 bases and J by 7 bases; unmatched bases: 7. The CDR3 coding sequence is TGTGCCAGTAGAATGACAGGGGTTTTTGGCTACACCTTC. Encoded protein: CASRMTGVFGYTF.

In its sample, this clone was seen a few times. This rearrangement joins TRBV7-6 to TRBJ1-3; D call uncertain. V was shortened by 5 bases and J by 0 bases, with 14 bases between the two germline ends. From germline, CDR1 is SGHVS and CDR2 FNYEAQ. The CDR3 spans 16 residues. In DNA form, the CDR3 reads TGTGCCAGCAGCCGATACCCCACAGACTCTGGAAACACCATATATTTT. Translation gives CASSRYPTDSGNTIYF.

The V gene is TRBV12-5, the J gene TRBJ2-3; 8 nucleotides match TRBD1. Germline CDR1 reads LGHNT; CDR2 reads FRNRAP. This CDR3 region has 14 residues. V was clipped by 7 bases and J by 3 bases; unmatched bases: 6. The CDR3 DNA follows: TGTGCTAGTGCTAAGGACAGGGAGACAGATACGCAGTATTTT. Amino acids: CASAKDRETDTQYF. The whole variable domain, filled in from reference TRBV12-5 and TRBJ2-3, reads DARVTQTPRHKVTEMGQEVTMRCQPILGHNTVFWYRQTMMQGLELLAYFRNRAPLDDSGMPKDRFSAEMPDATLATLKIQPSEPRDSAVYFCASAKDRETDTQYFGPGTRLTVL.

The count of this clone is one. The CDR3 loop reads CASSLDGSEQYF. The CDR3 DNA reads as TGTGCCAGCAGCTTAGACGGCAGCGAGCAGTACTTC. The V and J genes are TRBV11-2 and TRBJ2-7; D unresolved. The V end lost 0 bases, the J end lost 6 bases, and 6 bases lay between the germline ends. In germline, CDR1 is SGHAT, CDR2 FQNNGV. CDR3 length: 12 amino acids.

This chain uses TRBV11-2 with TRBJ1-1; 9 bases fit TRBD1. CDR1 and CDR2 (germline): SGHAT, FQNNGV. This CDR3 region has 16 residues. The trim removed 4 bases at V and 3 bases at J, leaving 9 bases unmatched. CDR3 loop: CASSSLRGQGYTEAFF. In nucleotides, the CDR3 is TGTGCCAGCAGCTCGCTGCGAGGACAGGGGTACACTGAAGCTTTCTTT.

The chain uses TRBV10-3 and TRBJ2-7, with TRBD1 matching 10 bases. V trimming: 4 bases; J trimming: 2 bases; junction bases outside the gene matches: 2. The CDR3 spans 14 residues. Germline lookup yields CDR1 ENHRY and CDR2 SYGVKD. CDR3: CAISGGQGAYEQYF. The CDR3 DNA is TGTGCCATCAGTGGAGGACAGGGGGCCTACGAGCAGTACTTC.